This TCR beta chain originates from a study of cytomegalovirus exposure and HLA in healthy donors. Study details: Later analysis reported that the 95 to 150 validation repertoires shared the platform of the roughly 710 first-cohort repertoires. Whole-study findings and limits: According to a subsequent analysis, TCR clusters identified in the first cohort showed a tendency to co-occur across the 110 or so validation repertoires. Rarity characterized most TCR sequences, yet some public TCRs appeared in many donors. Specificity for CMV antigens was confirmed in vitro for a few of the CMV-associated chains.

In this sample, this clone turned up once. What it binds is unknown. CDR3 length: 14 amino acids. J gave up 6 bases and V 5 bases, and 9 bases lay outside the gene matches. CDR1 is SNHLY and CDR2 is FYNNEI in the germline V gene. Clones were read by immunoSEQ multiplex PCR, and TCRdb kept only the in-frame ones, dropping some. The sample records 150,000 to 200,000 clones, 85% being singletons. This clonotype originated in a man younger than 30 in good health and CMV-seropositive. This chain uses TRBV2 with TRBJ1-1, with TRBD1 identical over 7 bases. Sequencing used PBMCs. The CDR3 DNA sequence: TGTGCCAGCAGTTTTTTAAGGGGGCACGCTGAAGCTTTCTTT. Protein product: CASSFLRGHAEAFF. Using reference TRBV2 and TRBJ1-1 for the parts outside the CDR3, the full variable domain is EPEVTQTPSHQVTQMGQEVILRCVPISNHLYFYWYRQILGQKVEFLVSFYNNEISEKSEIFDDQFSVERPDGSNFTLKIRSTKLEDSAMYFCASSFLRGHAEAFFGQGTRLTVV.